Shown below are 14 T cell receptor beta chains from a single sample sequenced in a study of blood T cell repertoires in COVID-19. The method was immunoSEQ multiplex PCR; TCRdb's version includes in-frame clones alone and lacks a portion of them. The data contain about 320,000 clones, about 85% of them seen just once; the ten biggest clones take up approximately 1.9%. Input material: PBMCs or T cells enriched from blood (not recorded which). Receptor source: a woman in her twenties or thirties who had been exposed to COVID-19.

The chain is built from TRBV27 and TRBJ1-4, with D maybe TRBD1 (5 bases). This CDR3 contains 14 residues. Per the germline V gene, CDR1 is MNHEY and CDR2 is SMNVEV (reference sequence). V was pared by 8 bases and J by 7 bases, with 17 bases between. The CDR3 region is CASGRQGWGEKLFF. The CDR3 nucleotides read TGTGCCAGCGGACGTCAGGGATGGGGTGAAAAACTGTTTTTT.

This clone was counted once. The rearrangement joins TRBV12-3 or TRBV12-4 to TRBJ1-6; D not certain. V was clipped by 5 bases and J by 14 bases, with 13 bases between them. This CDR3 comprises 12 residues. CDR3 protein: CASSPTGYTLHF. As DNA, the CDR3 is TGTGCCAGCAGTCCTACCGGGTACACCCTCCACTTT.

The chain joins TRBV7-2 to TRBJ1-1, with D possibly matching TRBD1 (6 bases). Germline V gene lookup returns CDR1 SGHTA and CDR2 FQGNSA. This CDR3 has 15 amino acids. With 1 base removed from V and 4 bases from J, the gap between germline ends came to 13 bases. The CDR3 spells CASSLVLQGSTEAFF. In DNA, the CDR3 is TGTGCCAGCAGCTTAGTTCTACAGGGAAGCACTGAAGCTTTCTTT.

V usage is TRBV11-2 and J usage is TRBJ2-3; a possible D gene is TRBD2 (6 bases). Trimming shortened V by 4 bases and J by 3 bases, and 14 bases separated the two germline ends. Germline CDR1 SGHAT, CDR2 FQNNGV. This CDR3 contains 15 residues. The CDR3 spells CASSYLGGETDTQYF. The CDR3 region has the DNA TGTGCCAGCAGCTACCTCGGCGGGGAAACAGATACGCAGTATTTT.

The CDR3 nucleotides are TGTGCCAGCAGTTTAACACGACAGGCGGGTGAAAAACTGTTTTTT. Protein sequence: CASSLTRQAGEKLFF. This chain uses TRBV27 with TRBJ1-4; weak D call: TRBD1 (6 bases). Per the germline V gene, CDR1 is MNHEY and CDR2 is SMNVEV (reference sequence). The ends were cut back, 2 bases at V and 7 bases at J, with 14 bases in the middle. The CDR3 covers 15 residues.

The chain links TRBV28 to TRBJ1-2; maybe TRBD1 (6 bases). The V gene lost 5 bases and the J gene lost 4 bases, with 8 bases spanning the gap. Germline V gene sequence: CDR1 MDHEN, CDR2 SYDVKM. The CDR3 runs 12 residues. DNA for the CDR3: TGTGCCAGCAGTCGGACAGCCTATGGCTACACCTTC. The encoded protein is CASSRTAYGYTF.

The CDR3 nucleotides read TGTGCCAGCAGCGTAGCCGGCCAGGGGGGCTATGGCTACACCTTC. It yields the protein CASSVAGQGGYGYTF. This rearrangement joins TRBV9 to TRBJ1-2, with 7 positions matching TRBD1. J gave up 4 bases and V 0 bases, and 6 bases lay outside the gene matches. Germline CDR1 and CDR2: SGDLS and YYNGEE. The CDR3 spans 15 residues. Full variable domain (remainder filled in from reference TRBV9 and TRBJ1-2): DSGVTQTPKHLITATGQRVTLRCSPRSGDLSVYWYQQSLDQGLQFLIQYYNGEERAKGNILERFSAQQFPDLHSELNLSSLELGDSALYFCASSVAGQGGYGYTFGSGTRLTVV.

V and J are TRBV4-2 and TRBJ2-5; the match to TRBD2 covers 9 bases. The CDR3 has 17 amino acids. After removal of 2 bases from V and 3 bases from J, the junction contained 10 bases not matched to a gene. Germline CDR1 reads LGHNA; CDR2 reads YNFKEQ. The CDR3 nucleotides read TGTGCCAGCAGCCAAAACTTAGGCGGGGGGGCTAAAGAGACCCAGTACTTC. Translating it yields CASSQNLGGGAKETQYF.

The rearrangement uses TRBV30 and TRBJ2-3; D possibly corresponds to TRBD2 (6 bases). The CDR3 sequence is 14 residues long. The germline V gene has CDR1 GTSNPN and CDR2 SVGIG (reference sequence). Trimming removed 0 bases at V and 4 bases at J, with 11 bases between. The CDR3 coding sequence is TGTGCCTGGAGTGTATCGGGAGCGGCAGATACGCAGTATTTT. It specifies CAWSVSGAADTQYF.

This clone has just one count. The chain has TRBV25-1 and TRBJ2-7; 10 nucleotides match TRBD1. The CDR3 sequence is 15 residues long. The germline CDR1 and CDR2 sequences are MGHDK and SYGVNS. J gave up 2 bases and V 2 bases, and 3 bases lay outside the gene matches. The CDR3 nucleotides are TGTGCCAGCAGTGAAGGGACAGGGGTACCCTACGAGCAGTACTTC. Translated, it gives CASSEGTGVPYEQYF.

The chain joins TRBV28 to TRBJ1-2, with D tentatively TRBD1 (5 bases). Germline CDR1 reads MDHEN; CDR2 reads SYDVKM. There are 15 residues in the CDR3. V was trimmed by 6 bases and J by 2 bases, leaving 16 bases between them. CDR3 nucleotides: TGTGCCAGCAGCTCCGACAGCAAGACGAACTATGGCTACACCTTC. Translating it yields CASSSDSKTNYGYTF.

The chain carries TRBV3-1 (or the pseudogene TRBV3-2) and TRBJ1-3, with D uncertain. V lost 1 base and J lost 4, with 8 bases in between. There are 14 residues in the CDR3. The germline gives CDR1 LGHDT, CDR2 YNNKEL (reference sequence). In nucleotides, the CDR3 is TGTGCCAGCAGCCAAGGAACAAACGGAAACACCATATATTTT. Protein sequence: CASSQGTNGNTIYF.

The chain uses TRBV19 and TRBJ2-3, with TRBD2 matching over 8 bases. Looked up from germline, CDR1 is LNHDA and CDR2 is SQIVND (reference sequence). The V segment lost 3 bases and the J segment 2 bases; nucleotides outside the gene matches: 7. The CDR3 totals 16 residues. This CDR3 reads CASSIQRGRNTDTQYF. CDR3 DNA sequence: TGTGCCAGTAGTATCCAGCGGGGGAGGAACACAGATACGCAGTATTTT.

The genes are TRBV5-1 and TRBJ1-5, with D possibly matching TRBD1 (6 bases). V was clipped by 2 bases and J by 0 bases, with 9 bases between them. The CDR3 consists of 15 residues. Germline V CDR1 and CDR2: SGHRS, YFSETQ. The CDR3 region has the DNA TGCGCCAGCAGCTTTGGGGACAATAGCAATCAGCCCCAGCATTTT. It codes for CASSFGDNSNQPQHF. Using reference TRBV5-1 and TRBJ1-5 for the parts outside the CDR3, the full variable domain is KAGVTQTPRYLIKTRGQQVTLSCSPISGHRSVSWYQQTPGQGLQFLFEYFSETQRNKGNFPGRFSGRQFSNSRSEMNVSTLELGDSALYLCASSFGDNSNQPQHFGDGTRLSIL.